A single sample is the source of the 29 T cell receptor beta chains below, sequenced in a study of CD4 T cells in relation to SARS-CoV-2 and coronaviruses. Unexposed donor CD4+ T cells date from about 2011-2018, before the COVID-19 pandemic. The cells were cultured for around ten days before CD4+ T cells were isolated. The antigens these receptors bind are not known. Here immunoSEQ multiplex PCR was the method, and the copy in TCRdb shows in-frame clones only, minus some. The data contain fewer than 20,000 clones, over 70% of them singletons. Sequences were obtained from CD4+ T cells from PBMCs, cultured in vitro. Source of these receptors: a human donor in good health.

This clone has only a few counts. V is TRBV3-1 (or the pseudogene TRBV3-2) and J is TRBJ1-1; no reliable D call. Trimming removed 0 bases from V and 11 bases from J, with 13 bases in between. Per germline, CDR1 LGHDT and CDR2 YNNKEL (reference sequence). The CDR3 is made up of 13 amino acids. The CDR3 loop reads CASSQDGTPGAFF. As DNA, the CDR3 is TGTGCCAGCAGCCAAGATGGAACACCTGGGGCTTTCTTT.

The CDR3 is CASSQVTSGSTDTQYF. DNA for the CDR3: TGCGCCAGCAGCCAGGTCACTAGCGGCAGCACAGATACGCAGTATTTT. The rearrangement links TRBV4-1 to TRBJ2-3; the match to TRBD2 covers 8 bases. Trimming removed 3 bases from V and 0 bases from J; junction bases left unmatched: 5. The CDR3 is 16 residues long. CDR1 is MGHRA and CDR2 is YSYEKL in the germline V gene.

This chain connects TRBV24-1 to TRBJ1-4, with 8 bases identical to TRBD1. Trimming removed 5 bases from V and 7 bases from J; junction bases left unmatched: 8. In germline, CDR1 is KGHDR, CDR2 SFDVKD. The CDR3 has 15 amino acids. This CDR3 reads CATSGTGGLREKLFF. The DNA of the CDR3 is TGTGCCACCAGTGGTACAGGGGGGCTCCGTGAAAAACTGTTTTTT.

The rearrangement uses TRBV6-1 and TRBJ2-3, with 8 bases identical to TRBD2. V lost 0 bases to trimming and J lost 4 bases; unmatched junction nucleotides: 3. Germline CDR1 MNHNS, CDR2 SASEGT. CDR3 length: 15 residues. In nucleotides, the CDR3 is TGTGCCAGCAGTGAAGCCGCGGGAGGTGCAGATACGCAGTATTTT. It specifies CASSEAAGGADTQYF.

The chain uses TRBV11-2 and TRBJ2-5; no definite D call. Trimming shortened V by 5 bases and J by 1 base, and 8 bases separated the two germline ends. CDR1 and CDR2 from the germline V gene are SGHAT and FQNNGV. CDR3 length: 13 residues. CDR3 sequence (DNA): TGTGCCAGCAGCCAAGGACGCCAAGAGACCCAGTACTTC. Translation gives CASSQGRQETQYF.

The gene calls are TRBV27 and TRBJ2-1; 10 nucleotides agree with TRBD1. The ends lost 6 bases at V and 4 bases at J; junction bases unmatched: 6. The CDR3 is 15 residues long. CDR1 and CDR2 from the germline V gene are MNHEY and SMNVEV (reference sequence). The CDR3 nucleotides read TGTGCCAGCAGACCGGGGGACAGGGGATACAATGAGCAGTTCTTC. This encodes CASRPGDRGYNEQFF.

The chain employs TRBV4-1 and TRBJ1-3, with no clear D. The CDR3 contains 12 residues. V lost 1 base and J 4 bases, leaving 2 bases between the germline ends. Germline CDR1 MGHRA, CDR2 YSYEKL. The DNA of the CDR3 is TGCGCCAGCAGCCAAGTAGGAAACACCATATATTTT. This sequence encodes CASSQVGNTIYF.

V gene TRBV4-3 combines with J gene TRBJ1-2; D perhaps matches TRBD1 (6 bases). The CDR3 is made up of 15 amino acids. V dropped 0 bases and J dropped 6 bases, with 14 bases sitting between them. From germline, CDR1 is LGHNA and CDR2 YSLEER. Here the CDR3 DNA reads TGCGCCAGCAGCCAAGATAATCAGGGGCGGCATGGCTACACCTTC. The encoded protein is CASSQDNQGRHGYTF.

The V and J genes are TRBV7-2 and TRBJ2-7, with D maybe TRBD2 (6 bases). Deletions cut 2 bases from V and 2 bases from J, with 16 bases between. This CDR3 is 16 amino acids long. Germline CDR1 is SGHTA and CDR2 is FQGNSA. The CDR3 bases are TGTGCCAGCAGCTTAATGGGGGGTGGCAGGGCCTACGAGCAGTACTTC. It translates to CASSLMGGGRAYEQYF. The entire variable domain, with the rest obtained from reference TRBV7-2 and TRBJ2-7, is as follows: GAGVSQSPSNKVTEKGKDVELRCDPISGHTALYWYRQSLGQGLEFLIYFQGNSAPDKSGLPSDRFSAERTGGSVSTLTIQRTQQEDSAVYLCASSLMGGGRAYEQYFGPGTRLTVT.

The chain is built from TRBV7-2 and TRBJ2-1, with unresolved D. The CDR3 contains 16 residues. The germline CDR1 and CDR2 sequences are SGHTA and FQGNSA. The V end lost 1 base, the J end lost 0 bases, and 10 bases lay between the germline ends. The CDR3 spells CASSLVTGPSYNEQFF. DNA of the CDR3: TGTGCCAGCAGCTTAGTAACGGGCCCCTCCTACAATGAGCAGTTCTTC.

The chain is built from TRBV2 and TRBJ2-3; D gene ambiguous. From germline, CDR1 is SNHLY and CDR2 FYNNEI. CDR3 length: 14 residues. V shed 6 bases and J shed 4 bases, with 14 bases lying between them. CDR3 sequence: CASRVDSDADTQYF. Here the CDR3 DNA reads TGTGCCAGCAGGGTAGACTCTGACGCAGATACGCAGTATTTT.

J is TRBJ2-1 and V is TRBV7-9; TRBD2 matches 15 bases. V lost 5 bases and J lost 3; bases outside the gene matches: 5. The CDR3 length is 17 residues. Germline V gene sequence: CDR1 SEHNR, CDR2 FQNEAQ (reference sequence). CDR3: CASSRTSGRGFYNEQFF. The CDR3, as DNA: TGTGCCAGCAGCCGGACTAGCGGGAGGGGATTCTACAATGAGCAGTTCTTC.

In this sample, this clone turned up once. The rearrangement uses TRBV18 and TRBJ2-7; no reliable D call. The CDR3 has 15 amino acids. Germline V gene data show CDR1 as KGHSH and CDR2 as LQKENI. Trimming left V 3 bases short and J 3 bases short, with 15 bases between. The CDR3 DNA sequence: TGTGCCAGCTCACCTGGCCCCCAGGCAAGCTACGAGCAGTACTTC. Translation gives CASSPGPQASYEQYF.

The chain recombines TRBV12-3 or TRBV12-4 with TRBJ2-5, with TRBD2 matching 7 bases. V trimming: 8 bases; J trimming: 2 bases; junction bases outside the gene matches: 5. The CDR3 extends over 13 amino acids. CDR3 protein: CASSGGVQETQYF. DNA for the CDR3: TGTGCCAGCTCTGGGGGGGTTCAAGAGACCCAGTACTTC.

A few counts support this clone. The V call is TRBV19, the J call TRBJ1-3; 7 bases map to TRBD1. J gave up 2 bases and V 3 bases, and 4 bases lay outside the gene matches. The germline V gene encodes CDR1 LNHDA and CDR2 SQIVND (reference sequence). This CDR3 is built from 15 residues. The chain's CDR3 is CASSMSGGAGNTIYF. The CDR3 bases are TGTGCCAGTAGTATGTCAGGGGGTGCTGGAAACACCATATATTTT.

The chain links TRBV6-5 to TRBJ1-1; a possible D gene is TRBD1 (5 bases). The germline CDR1 and CDR2 sequences are MNHEY and SVGAGI. This CDR3 contains 14 residues. The ends were cut back, 4 bases at V and 5 bases at J, with 14 bases in the middle. As DNA, the CDR3 is TGTGCCAGCAGTTCTAAGAGGGGTATAACTGAAGCTTTCTTT. Translation gives CASSSKRGITEAFF.

For the CDR3, the DNA is TGTGCCAGCAGCCCCCAGCCTAGCGGCAATGAGCAGTTCTTC. Amino acids: CASSPQPSGNEQFF. The gene calls are TRBV7-3 and TRBJ2-1; TRBD2 matches at 7 bases. The ends lost 5 bases at V and 6 bases at J; junction bases unmatched: 7. The length of the CDR3 is 14 residues. Germline lookup yields CDR1 SGHTA and CDR2 FQGTGA.

The J gene is TRBJ2-2, the V gene TRBV2; TRBD2 aligns across 9 bases. J gave up 4 bases and V 0 bases, and 0 bases lay outside the gene matches. The CDR3 runs to 15 residues. In germline, CDR1 is SNHLY, CDR2 FYNNEI. The CDR3 coding sequence is TGTGCCAGCAGTGAAGCGCGGGGGGGCACCGGGGAGCTGTTTTTT. It translates to CASSEARGGTGELFF.

V is TRBV5-6 and J is TRBJ2-3; D could derive from TRBD1 or TRBD2 (5 bases each). Germline V gene data show CDR1 as SGHDT and CDR2 as YYEEEE. The ends were cut back, 2 bases at V and 0 bases at J, with 19 bases in the middle. This CDR3 has 18 residues. CDR3: CASSFFSVLGVSTDTQYF. The CDR3 DNA reads TGTGCCAGCAGCTTCTTCTCGGTTTTGGGGGTTAGCACAGATACGCAGTATTTT.

This clone has more than one count but fewer than ten. The chain is built from TRBV24-1 and TRBJ1-3; TRBD1 matches at 11 bases. J gave up 1 base and V 5 bases, and 12 bases lay outside the gene matches. The CDR3 runs 19 residues. From germline, CDR1 is KGHDR and CDR2 SFDVKD. The CDR3 DNA follows: TGTGCCACCAGTGGCCCCGGGGACAGGGGGGTCTCTTCTGGAAACACCATATATTTT. Translating gives CATSGPGDRGVSSGNTIYF.

The V gene is TRBV5-4, the J gene TRBJ1-1, with TRBD1 matching 9 bases. The CDR3 is 15 residues long. Germline CDR1 is SGHNT and CDR2 is YYREEE (reference sequence). V dropped 2 bases and J dropped 4; count of bases not matched to a gene: 6. This CDR3 is CASSFHTGGRTEAFF. DNA for the CDR3: TGTGCCAGCAGCTTTCATACAGGGGGCCGCACTGAAGCTTTCTTT.

V usage is TRBV28 and J usage is TRBJ1-1; the D gene is possibly TRBD1 (6 bases). V was trimmed by 1 base and J by 4 bases, leaving 13 bases between them. Germline V CDR1 and CDR2: MDHEN, SYDVKM. The CDR3 contains 15 residues. Here the CDR3 DNA reads TGTGCCAGCAGTTTATCTACAGGGTGGAGCACTGAAGCTTTCTTT. Its protein product is CASSLSTGWSTEAFF.

The genes are TRBV3-1 (or the pseudogene TRBV3-2) and TRBJ2-3; no reliable D call. The CDR3 consists of 14 residues. Trimming stripped 7 bases from V and 5 bases from J, with 16 bases between. The V gene's germline CDR1 is LGHDT and CDR2 YNNKEL (reference sequence). CDR3 loop: CASNHGSVGDTQYF. The CDR3 DNA is TGTGCCAGCAACCACGGCTCGGTGGGAGATACGCAGTATTTT.

J is TRBJ1-3 and V is TRBV5-1; the D is unclear. Per germline, CDR1 SGHRS and CDR2 YFSETQ. V shed 0 bases and J shed 0 bases, with 4 bases lying between them. CDR3 size: 14 residues. In nucleotides, the CDR3 is TGCGCCAGCAGCTTGGGACACTCTGGAAACACCATATATTTT. It yields the protein CASSLGHSGNTIYF.

This sequence joins TRBV18 and TRBJ1-5, with D possibly TRBD1 on 6 matching bases. CDR1 is KGHSH, CDR2 LQKENI, per germline. Trimming removed 2 bases at V and 3 bases at J, with 17 bases between. This CDR3 has 17 residues. CDR3 nucleotides: TGTGCCAGCTCACCATTACAGGCGATGGGGGCCAATCAGCCCCAGCATTTT. Translating gives CASSPLQAMGANQPQHF.

The gene calls are TRBV5-6 and TRBJ2-2; no clear D gene. Trimming cost V 2 bases and J 7 bases, with 9 bases left between them. Germline CDR1 SGHDT, CDR2 YYEEEE. The CDR3 is made up of 13 amino acids. CDR3 sequence (DNA): TGTGCCAGCAGCTTTCCAGGCGACGGGGAGCTGTTTTTT. Its protein product is CASSFPGDGELFF.

The V gene is TRBV2, the J gene TRBJ2-7; 9 nucleotides match TRBD2. The CDR3 spans 15 residues. Trimming at V came to 3 bases and at J to 2 bases, leaving 5 bases not matched to a gene. From germline, CDR1 is SNHLY and CDR2 FYNNEI. The CDR3 here is CASSDVAGGAYEQYF. The CDR3 DNA is TGTGCCAGCAGTGATGTTGCGGGGGGGGCCTACGAGCAGTACTTC. The full variable domain, rest sourced from reference TRBV2 and TRBJ2-7, is EPEVTQTPSHQVTQMGQEVILRCVPISNHLYFYWYRQILGQKVEFLVSFYNNEISEKSEIFDDQFSVERPDGSNFTLKIRSTKLEDSAMYFCASSDVAGGAYEQYFGPGTRLTVT.

As to this clone: At one end the junction does not follow the germline gene, possibly because of a read error. The V and J genes are TRBV18 and TRBJ2-3, with 11 bases aligning to TRBD2. This CDR3 has 15 amino acids. Looked up from germline, CDR1 is KGHSH and CDR2 is LQKENI. CDR3 residues: CASSLLAGATRPTNF. CDR3 DNA: TGTGCCAGCTCACTACTAGCGGGGGCCACGCGACCAACAAATTTT.

V and J are TRBV6-1 and TRBJ1-2; D not resolved. Trimming shortened V by 2 bases and J by 6 bases, and 7 bases separated the two germline ends. Germline CDR1 and CDR2: MNHNS and SASEGT. This CDR3 region has 12 residues. The CDR3 region is CASSERWHGYTF. DNA for the CDR3: TGTGCCAGCAGTGAAAGATGGCATGGCTACACCTTC.